Detailed here is one T cell receptor beta chain. Its antigen is currently unknown. This record comes from a study of cytomegalovirus exposure and HLA in healthy donors. CDR3 length: 13 residues. The V and J ends lost 0 bases and 0 bases respectively, with 3 bases between them. The V gene's germline CDR1 is SGHRS and CDR2 YFSETQ. General study points: There were some public TCRs occurring in many donors, but most TCR sequences were rare.

Generated by immunoSEQ multiplex PCR, the TCRdb table keeps only in-frame clones and is missing some. The sample records 110,000 to 150,000 clones, 84% being singletons. This chain links TRBV5-1 with TRBJ1-1, with D hard to call. Material: PBMCs. This receptor was taken from a woman in her 30s in good health and CMV-seronegative. CDR3 in amino acids: CASSLAVNTEAFF. The CDR3 coding sequence is TGCGCCAGCAGCTTGGCCGTGAACACTGAAGCTTTCTTT.